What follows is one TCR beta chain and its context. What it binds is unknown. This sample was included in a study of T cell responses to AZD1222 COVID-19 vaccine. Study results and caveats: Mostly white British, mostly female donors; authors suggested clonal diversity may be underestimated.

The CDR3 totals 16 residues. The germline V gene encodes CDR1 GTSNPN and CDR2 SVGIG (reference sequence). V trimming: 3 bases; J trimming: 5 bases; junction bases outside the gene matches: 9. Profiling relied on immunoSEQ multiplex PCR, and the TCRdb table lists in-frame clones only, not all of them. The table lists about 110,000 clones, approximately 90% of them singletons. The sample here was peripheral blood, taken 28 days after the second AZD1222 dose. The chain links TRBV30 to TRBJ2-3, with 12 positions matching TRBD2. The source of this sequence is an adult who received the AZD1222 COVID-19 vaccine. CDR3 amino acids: CAWSPPGLAGLDTQYF. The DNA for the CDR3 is TGTGCCTGGAGCCCGCCGGGACTAGCGGGTTTAGATACGCAGTATTTT.